Listed below are T cell receptor beta chains from one sample, sequenced in a study of radiotherapy plus CTLA-4 blockade in lung cancer. Method: immunoSEQ multiplex PCR; TCRdb's copy keeps in-frame clones and lacks some. The sample records 39,000 or so clones, 60% to 75% being singletons. This specimen consisted of peripheral blood, obtained from a patient treated with radiotherapy plus ipilimumab. These receptors were taken from a human donor with non-small cell lung cancer who had stable disease on radiotherapy plus ipilimumab. Each CDR3 is given with its conserved first and last residue. D genes are given only for firm matches. Size is omitted from some rows. Given values are once, few, many or a class for expanded clones.

abundance: -
j_gene: TRBJ1-5
d_gene: -
v_gene: TRBV27
CDR3nt: TGTGCCAGCAGTCCCCCGGGAGGGAGCTTTCGGCAGCCCCAGCATTTT
CDR3aa: CASSPPGGSFRQPQHF

abundance: few
j_gene: TRBJ1-3
d_gene: -
v_gene: TRBV19
CDR3nt: TGTGCCATCTCTCAGGGCTCTGGAAACACCATATATTTT
CDR3aa: CAISQGSGNTIYF

abundance: once
j_gene: TRBJ1-5
d_gene: -
v_gene: TRBV19
CDR3nt: TGTGCCAGTAGTATAGTTCAGAATCAGCCCCAGCATTTT
CDR3aa: CASSIVQNQPQHF

abundance: -
j_gene: TRBJ1-3
d_gene: TRBD1
v_gene: TRBV5-4
CDR3nt: TGTGCCAGCAACAGGGGGCAGGATGGAAACACCATATATTTT
CDR3aa: CASNRGQDGNTIYF

abundance: -
j_gene: TRBJ1-5
d_gene: -
v_gene: TRBV4-1
CDR3nt: TGCGCCAGCAGCCAAGAGGCTGGCTTCTCCCTTAGCAATCAGCCCCAGCATTTT
CDR3aa: CASSQEAGFSLSNQPQHF

abundance: few
j_gene: TRBJ1-6
d_gene: TRBD1
v_gene: TRBV19
CDR3nt: TGTGCCAGTAGTCCTGCTCAGGGGGCTCCGAATTCACCCCTCCACTTT
CDR3aa: CASSPAQGAPNSPLHF

abundance: -
j_gene: TRBJ1-2
d_gene: -
v_gene: TRBV7-3
CDR3nt: TGTGCCAGCAGCTTAAATATCTATGTTTCTGGCTACACCTTC
CDR3aa: CASSLNIYVSGYTF

abundance: -
j_gene: TRBJ1-3
d_gene: -
v_gene: TRBV9
CDR3nt: TGTGCCAGCAGCACCATGGGGGGTAGAGTTGGAGGAAACACCATATATTTT
CDR3aa: CASSTMGGRVGGNTIYF

abundance: -
j_gene: TRBJ2-1
d_gene: -
v_gene: TRBV5-1
CDR3nt: TGCGCCAGCAGCCAAGACCATCCGACAAGGGCTGAGCAGTTCTTC
CDR3aa: CASSQDHPTRAEQFF

abundance: -
j_gene: TRBJ1-2
d_gene: -
v_gene: TRBV6-5
CDR3nt: TGTGCCAGCAGCCTTCTAAACAGCTATGGCTACACCTTC
CDR3aa: CASSLLNSYGYTF

abundance: -
j_gene: TRBJ2-2
d_gene: -
v_gene: TRBV15
CDR3nt: TGTGCCACCAGCAGAGACCCCACCGGGGAGCTGTTTTTT
CDR3aa: CATSRDPTGELFF